This T cell receptor beta chain was retrieved from a study of metastatic and nonmetastatic thyroid tumors. None of the patients had undergone any treatment ahead of thyroid surgery. The CDR3 consists of 15 residues. V was clipped by 0 bases and J by 1 base, with 10 bases between them. Germline CDR1 SGHRS, CDR2 YFSETQ. MiXCR re-clonotyped the PCR reads for TCRdb. This table has more than 10,000 clones, roughly a quarter appearing once. This clonotype was obtained from a female donor with papillary thyroid cancer or a benign thyroid nodule (not recorded which). Some clones in this sample may be carry-over from other donors' samples. The chain joins TRBV5-1 to TRBJ2-5, with D hard to call. The material sequenced was tumor tissue. The CDR3 region is CASSLVGRFQETQYF. The CDR3, as DNA: TGCGCCAGCAGCTTGGTTGGTCGATTCCAAGAGACCCAGTACTTC. Looking up the rest from reference TRBV5-1 and TRBJ2-5 gives the full variable domain: KAGVTQTPRYLIKTRGQQVTLSCSPISGHRSVSWYQQTPGQGLQFLFEYFSETQRNKGNFPGRFSGRQFSNSRSEMNVSTLELGDSALYLCASSLVGRFQETQYFGPGTRLLVL.